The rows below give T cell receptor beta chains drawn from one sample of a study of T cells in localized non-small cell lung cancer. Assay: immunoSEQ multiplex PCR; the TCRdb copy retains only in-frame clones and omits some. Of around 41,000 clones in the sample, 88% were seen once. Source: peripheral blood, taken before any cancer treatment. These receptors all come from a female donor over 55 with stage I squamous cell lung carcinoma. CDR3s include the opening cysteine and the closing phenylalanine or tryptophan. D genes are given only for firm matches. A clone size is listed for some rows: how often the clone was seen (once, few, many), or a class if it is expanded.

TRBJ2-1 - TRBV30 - TGTGCCTGGAGTGCCAATGAGCAGTTCTTC CAWSANEQFF
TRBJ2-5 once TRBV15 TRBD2 TGTGCCACCAGCAGAAGAGGGACTACCCAAGAGACCCAGTACTTC CATSRRGTTQETQYF
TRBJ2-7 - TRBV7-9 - TGTGCCAGCAGCTTAGCGGTGGCTTCTTACGAGCAGTACTTC CASSLAVASYEQYF
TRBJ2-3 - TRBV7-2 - TGTGCCAGCAGCTTAGTAGGCGGATACACAGATACGCAGTATTTT CASSLVGGYTDTQYF
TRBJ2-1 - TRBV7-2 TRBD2 TGTGCCAGCAGCACTTTAGCGGGTGCCCGAGCGGAGCAGTTCTTC CASSTLAGARAEQFF
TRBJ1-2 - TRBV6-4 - TGTGCCAGCAGTGCAGCGATGAGCGGGGGATCCTATGGCTACACCTTC CASSAAMSGGSYGYTF
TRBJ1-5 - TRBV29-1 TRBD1 TGCAGCGTTGCAGAACAGGGGGGGGAGAATCAGCCCCAGCATTTT CSVAEQGGENQPQHF
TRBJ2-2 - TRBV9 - TGTGCCAGCAGCGTAGGGGTGGGGGAGCTGTTTTTT CASSVGVGELFF
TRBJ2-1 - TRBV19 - TGTGCCAGTAGTCACAGGGTAAAAAAACACAATGAGCAGTTCTTC CASSHRVKKHNEQFF
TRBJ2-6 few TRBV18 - TGTGCCAGCTCACCACCATCGGGTTATACTGGGGCCAACGTCCTGACTTTC CASSPPSGYTGANVLTF
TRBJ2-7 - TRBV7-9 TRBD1 TGTGCCAGCAGCTTCTCCGGGACAGCCCCCCGAGAGCAGTACTTC CASSFSGTAPREQYF
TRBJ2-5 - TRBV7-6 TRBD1 TGTGCCAGCAGCTGGGGACAGAACCAAGAGACCCAGTACTTC CASSWGQNQETQYF
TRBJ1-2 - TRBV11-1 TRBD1 TGTGCCAGCAGCTACCGGGACAGGGGTTATGGCTACACCTTC CASSYRDRGYGYTF
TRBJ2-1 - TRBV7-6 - TGTGCCAGCAGCCTAACTAGACTGAAACCCTGGAATGAGCAGTTCTTC CASSLTRLKPWNEQFF
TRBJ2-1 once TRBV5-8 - TGTGCCAGCAGCTTGGAGAGAGGGGCAGGTCTTTACAATGAGCAGTTCTTC CASSLERGAGLYNEQFF
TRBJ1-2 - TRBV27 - TGTGCCAGCAGTACCACCCGGACAGCGTCCTATGGCTACACCTTC CASSTTRTASYGYTF
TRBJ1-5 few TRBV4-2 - TGTGCCAGCAGCGTCGGACACATTAGCAATCAGCCCCAGCATTTT CASSVGHISNQPQHF
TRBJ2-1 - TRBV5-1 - TGCGCCAGCAGCAGGACTGGAAACTACAATGAGCAGTTCTTC CASSRTGNYNEQFF
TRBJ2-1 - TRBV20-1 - TGCAGTGCTAGTTGGACGGTTGAGCAGTTCTTC CSASWTVEQFF
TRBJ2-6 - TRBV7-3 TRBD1 TGTGCCAGCAGCCGCTCAGGGGGCGGTGGGGCCAACGTCCTGACTTTC CASSRSGGGGANVLTF
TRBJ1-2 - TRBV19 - TGTGCCAGTAGTACCCCCCGGGTAGGCTATGGCTACACCTTC CASSTPRVGYGYTF
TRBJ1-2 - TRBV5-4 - TGTGCCACCAGGACCGTAGCTAACTATGGCTACACCTTC CATRTVANYGYTF
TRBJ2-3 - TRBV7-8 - TGTGCCAGCAGCTCGGGTATGAGGGCAGATACGCAGTATTTT CASSSGMRADTQYF
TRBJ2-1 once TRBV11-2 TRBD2 TGTGCCAGCAGCCCTAATAGCGGGCCCTCCTACAATGAGCAGTTCTTC CASSPNSGPSYNEQFF
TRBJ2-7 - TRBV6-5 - TGTGCCAGCAGTTACTCCCAGGGATACTACGAGCAGTACTTC CASSYSQGYYEQYF
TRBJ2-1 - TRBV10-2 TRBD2 TGCGCCAGCAGCGTGAAGGGCGGGAGTTCCTACAATGAGCAGTTCTTC CASSVKGGSSYNEQFF
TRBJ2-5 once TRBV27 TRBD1 TGTGCCAGCACCCCACTGGGGGGACAGGGGGGGTCGGAGACCCAGTACTTC CASTPLGGQGGSETQYF
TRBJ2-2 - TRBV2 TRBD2 TGTGCCAGCAGTGAAAAAGGGAGGGTGTCCGGGGAGCTGTTTTTT CASSEKGRVSGELFF
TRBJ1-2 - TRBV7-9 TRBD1 TGTGCCAGCAGCTTACTCATGACAGGGGGCTTAAGCACCTTC CASSLLMTGGLSTF
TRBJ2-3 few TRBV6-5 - TGTGCCAGCAGTTCCCGGGACCCGAGGCTAGATACGCAGTATTTT CASSSRDPRLDTQYF
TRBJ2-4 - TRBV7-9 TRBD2 TGTGCCAGCAGCTCACCCGGGACTAGGTGGTACTTC CASSSPGTRWYF
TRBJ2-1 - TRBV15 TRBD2 TGTGCCACCAGCAGAGGCCAAGTCGGCGGGAGGCACGATGAGCAGTTCTTC CATSRGQVGGRHDEQFF
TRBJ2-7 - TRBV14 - TGTGCCAGCAGCCAAAAGTGGGGGCAGAACGAGCAGTACTTC CASSQKWGQNEQYF
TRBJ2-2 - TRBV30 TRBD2 TGTGCCTGGAGTGGGACGGTAGCGGGACGGATCGGCGGGGAGCTGTTTTTT CAWSGTVAGRIGGELFF
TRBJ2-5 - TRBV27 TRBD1 TGTGCCAGCAGTTTATCGATTGGACAGGGTGAGACCCAGTACTTC CASSLSIGQGETQYF
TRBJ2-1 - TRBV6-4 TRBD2 TGTGCCAGCAGTGAGCTTAGCGGGAGCTCCTACAATGAGCAGTTCTTC CASSELSGSSYNEQFF
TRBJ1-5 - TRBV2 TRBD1 TGTGCCAGCAATAGCCAGGGGGGCAATCAGCCCCAGCATTTT CASNSQGGNQPQHF
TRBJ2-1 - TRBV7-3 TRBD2 TGTGCCAGCAGCAATAGCGGGCCTGGGAATGAGCAGTTCTTC CASSNSGPGNEQFF
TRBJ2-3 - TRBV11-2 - TGTGCCAGCAGCCCGTCCTGGGCCACAGATACGCAGTATTTT CASSPSWATDTQYF
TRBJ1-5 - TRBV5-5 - TGTGCCAGCAGCTTGGGGACCCCTGGGCGGGTAAACAATCAGCCCCAGCATTTT CASSLGTPGRVNNQPQHF
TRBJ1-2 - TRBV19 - TGTGCCAGTAGTATCCCCCCAAACTATGGCTACACCTTC CASSIPPNYGYTF
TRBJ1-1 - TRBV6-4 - TGTGCCAGCAGTGATCAGCCCAACACTGAAGCTTTCTTT CASSDQPNTEAFF
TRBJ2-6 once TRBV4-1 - TGCGCCAGCAGCCCAAGGAGGGAAGGGGCCAACGTCCTGACTTTC CASSPRREGANVLTF
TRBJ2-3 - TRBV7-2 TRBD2 TGTGCCAGCAGCTTAGGCCCAGCGGGACTTAGCACAGATACGCAGTATTTT CASSLGPAGLSTDTQYF
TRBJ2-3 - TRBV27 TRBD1 TGTGCCAGCACCAAGGACAGGGAAAGGGCAGATACGCAGTATTTT CASTKDRERADTQYF
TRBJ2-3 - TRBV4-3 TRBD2 TGCGCCTCCAAGACGACTAGCGGGCTTAGCACAGATACGCAGTATTTT CASKTTSGLSTDTQYF
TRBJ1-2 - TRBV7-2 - TGTGCCAGCAACGTGGACAAGAACTATGGCTACACCTTC CASNVDKNYGYTF
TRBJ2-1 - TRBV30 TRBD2 TGTGCCTGGAGTAACGTGGGAGGGCCGGGAGAGCAGTTCTTC CAWSNVGGPGEQFF
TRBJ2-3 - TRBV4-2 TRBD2 TGTGCCAGCAGCCCGTCTAGCGGGAGCACAGATACGCAGTATTTT CASSPSSGSTDTQYF
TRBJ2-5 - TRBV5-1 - TGCGCCAGCAGCCCGAGGACAGCGTACCAAGAGACCCAGTACTTC CASSPRTAYQETQYF
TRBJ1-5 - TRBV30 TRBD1 TGTGCCTGGAGTGGGGACAGGGGGCAGGAACAGCCCCAGCATTTT CAWSGDRGQEQPQHF
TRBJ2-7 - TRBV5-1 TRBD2 TGCGCCAGCAGTGGGACTAGCGCTTACGAGCAGTACTTC CASSGTSAYEQYF
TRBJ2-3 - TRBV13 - TGTGCCAGCAGCTTTAGGCCCTGGCTAGTTCCCAAGCAGTATTTT CASSFRPWLVPKQYF
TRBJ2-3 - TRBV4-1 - TGCGCCAGCAGCCTGCAGGAGGGCCGCACAGATACGCAGTATTTT CASSLQEGRTDTQYF
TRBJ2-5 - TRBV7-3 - TGTGCCAGCAGCTTACAGTTTGGAGAGACCCAGTACTTC CASSLQFGETQYF
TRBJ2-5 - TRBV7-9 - TGTGCCAGCAGCTTTAAGTGGGGACTGTCGGAAGAGACCCAGTACTTC CASSFKWGLSEETQYF
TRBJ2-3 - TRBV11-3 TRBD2 TGTGCCAGCAGTCGTACTAGCGAAGGAGATACGCAGTATTTT CASSRTSEGDTQYF
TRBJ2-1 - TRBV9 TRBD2 TGTGCCAGCAGCGGATCACGGCTAGCGGGAGCCAATGAGCAGTTCTTC CASSGSRLAGANEQFF